Listed below are T cell receptor beta chains from one sample, sequenced in a study of blood T cell repertoires in COVID-19. The table came from immunoSEQ multiplex PCR; TCRdb's copy has only in-frame clones and leaves some out. The data show roughly 200,000 clones, about nine tenths seen once. Sequencing input: PBMCs or T cells enriched from blood (not recorded which). Every receptor here comes from a woman aged 45-59 years in a cohort exposed to, infected with or recovered from COVID-19 (not recorded which). Both conserved end residues are part of each CDR3. The D gene is left open where the match is weak. Some rows have no size entry. The others give once, few or many, or a class for an expanded clone.

>TRBV11-1|-|few|TRBJ2-1
TGTGCCAGCAGCTTAAGCCCGGCAGGGGCCTACAATGAGCAGTTCTTC
CASSLSPAGAYNEQFF
>TRBV7-2|-|few|TRBJ2-7
TGTGCCAGCAGCTACCACGGGACACTGCGGGAGCAGTACTTC
CASSYHGTLREQYF
>TRBV5-1|-|-|TRBJ1-3
TGCGCCAGCAGCGCACAGGGTTCTGGAAACACCATATATTTT
CASSAQGSGNTIYF
>TRBV10-1|-|-|TRBJ1-2
TGCGCCGGCGGGGCGGTAGCTAACTATGGCTACACCTTC
CAGGAVANYGYTF
>TRBV7-2|-|-|TRBJ1-5
TGTGCCAGCAGCAAACGACAGGTTAATAGCAATCAGCCCCAGCATTTT
CASSKRQVNSNQPQHF
>TRBV12-5|-|-|TRBJ2-2
TGTGCTAGTGGTTTTGAGGCTGGTAGGGGGAACACCGGGGAGCTGTTTTTT
CASGFEAGRGNTGELFF
>TRBV5-1|-|-|TRBJ1-5
TGCGCCAGCAGCCTCCAACCAGTGGGGAGGGGCCAGCCCCAGCATTTT
CASSLQPVGRGQPQHF
>TRBV27|TRBD2|-|TRBJ2-7
TGTGCCAGCAGACCGTTTATTAGCGGGGGAACCTACGAGCAGTACTTC
CASRPFISGGTYEQYF
>TRBV18|-|-|TRBJ1-1
TGTGCCAGCTCACCATTTACAAGCGGGAACACTGAAGCTTTCTTT
CASSPFTSGNTEAFF
>TRBV4-2|-|-|TRBJ2-3
TGTGCCAGCAGCCAAGGGGGCTATTCGGGAGCAGATACGCAGTATTTT
CASSQGGYSGADTQYF
>TRBV7-3|TRBD1|-|TRBJ1-2
TGTGCCAGCAGCCCGACGCCGGGACAGGCTTCGGACTATGGCTACACCTTC
CASSPTPGQASDYGYTF
>TRBV7-2|-|-|TRBJ2-3
TGTGCCAGCAGCTGGACGTGGGGGGAGGATACGCAGTATTTT
CASSWTWGEDTQYF
>TRBV27|TRBD1|-|TRBJ1-6
TGTGCCAGCAGCCAGGGGGTTTCACCCCTCCACTTT
CASSQGVSPLHF
>TRBV20-1|-|-|TRBJ1-6
TGCAGTGCTAGTCTGTCGGGTTTCTCACCCCTCCACTTT
CSASLSGFSPLHF
>TRBV5-4|-|-|TRBJ1-4
TGTGCCAGCAGAGGTCAACAGGGTGATGAAAAACTGTTTTTT
CASRGQQGDEKLFF
>TRBV9|-|-|TRBJ1-6
TGTGCCAGCAGCGAAGTGAGCTCCTATAATTCACCCCTCCACTTT
CASSEVSSYNSPLHF
>TRBV5-6|TRBD2|-|TRBJ2-2
TGTGCCAGCAGCCCGAAAGGACTAGCGGGGCTCGGGGAGCTGTTTTTT
CASSPKGLAGLGELFF
>TRBV6-4|-|many|TRBJ1-1
TGTGCCAGCAGTGAAACTTCGAACACTGAAGCTTTCTTT
CASSETSNTEAFF
>TRBV4-3|-|-|TRBJ1-3
TGCGCCAGCAGCCCCTCGGACTCTTACTCTGGAAACACCATATATTTT
CASSPSDSYSGNTIYF
>TRBV7-9|-|few|TRBJ1-2
TGTGCCAGCAGCACTGGACTTAACTATGGCTACACCTTC
CASSTGLNYGYTF
>TRBV7-9|-|-|TRBJ2-1
TGTGCCAGCAGCTTAAAACTAGGGATGGGTGAGCAGTTCTTC
CASSLKLGMGEQFF
>TRBV14|-|-|TRBJ1-2
TGTGCCAGCAGCCAGGAACAGGGACGAATGGACTATGGCTACACCTTC
CASSQEQGRMDYGYTF
>TRBV7-9|TRBD1|-|TRBJ2-5
TGTGCCAGCAGCTCATACAGGGGAAACATTGAGACCCAGTACTTC
CASSSYRGNIETQYF
>TRBV27|-|-|TRBJ2-2
TGTGCCAGCAGTTTGCTAGCTGCCGGGGAGCTGTTTTTT
CASSLLAAGELFF
>TRBV5-4|TRBD1|-|TRBJ1-6
TGTGCCAGCAGCACCGGGACAGATCATTCACCCCTCCACTTT
CASSTGTDHSPLHF
>TRBV23-1|-|-|TRBJ1-5
TGCGCCACCATGGGCCGCGGGGGTTACAATCAGCCCCAGCATTTT
CATMGRGGYNQPQHF